This entry concerns a single TCR beta chain. Profiling relied on immunoSEQ multiplex PCR, and the TCRdb table lists in-frame clones only, not all of them. The data hold just under 150,000 clones, with 75% to 95% observed a single time. The sample belongs to a study of control samples from healthy donors and cancer patients. This CDR3 contains 13 residues. The V end was cut by 1 base, the J end by 2 bases, with 6 bases between. Germline V gene data show CDR1 as SGHDT and CDR2 as YYEEEE. The sequence came from a man between 25 and 39 years old in good health. The chain has TRBV5-6 and TRBJ1-1; D remains ambiguous. The sample taken for sequencing was blood. CDR3 amino acids: CASSLMGNTEAFF. The CDR3 DNA reads as TGTGCCAGCAGCTTGATGGGTAACACTGAAGCTTTCTTT.